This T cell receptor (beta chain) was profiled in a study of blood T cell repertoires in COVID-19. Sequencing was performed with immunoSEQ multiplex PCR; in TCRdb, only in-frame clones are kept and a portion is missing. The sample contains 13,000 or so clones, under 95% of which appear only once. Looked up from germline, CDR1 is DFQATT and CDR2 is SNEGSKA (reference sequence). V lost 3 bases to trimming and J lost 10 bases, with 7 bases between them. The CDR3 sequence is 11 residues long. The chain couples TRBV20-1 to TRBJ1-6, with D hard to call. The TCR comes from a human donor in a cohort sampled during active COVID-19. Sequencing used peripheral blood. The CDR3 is CSASGLSPLHF. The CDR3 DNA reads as TGCAGTGCTAGTGGTCTCTCACCCCTCCACTTT.